The present TCR beta chain was sequenced within a study of T cells after yellow fever vaccination. Across the whole study: Preparation used SMART-Seq v4 Ultra Low Input for the low-cell-number fractions.

MiXCR, run by TCRdb on the 5' RACE reads, gives a single entry per CDR3 protein. The sample lists about 320,000 distinct CDR3 sequences, 6.8% occurring once. The CDR3 has 16 amino acids. Germline CDR1 MDHEN, CDR2 SYDVKM. With 1 base clipped from V and 7 bases from J, the junction kept 10 bases outside the gene matches. Study-wide points: Primary-vaccination clones mostly resurfaced post-booster (approximately 96% CD4, more than 80% CD8). A small proportion of clonotypes was detected in both the CD4 and CD8 compartments. Contamination of FACS-sorted repertoires by abundant clonotypes from the bulk population could occur.

With regard to this clonotype: Its target is unknown.

The TCR originated in a man between 18 and 35 years old who received the YFV17D yellow fever vaccine. The rearrangement joins TRBV28 to TRBJ2-1; 7 bases match TRBD1. The source was PBMCs, collected around 45 days after the first yellow fever vaccination. The CDR3 nucleotides are TGTGCCAGCAGTTTATTTTTAGGGGGCGGCGGGAATGAGCAGTTCTTC. As protein: CASSLFLGGGGNEQFF.